Listed below are T cell receptor beta chains from one sample, sequenced in a study of blood T cell repertoires in COVID-19. The repertoire was sequenced with immunoSEQ multiplex PCR; TCRdb's copy has only in-frame clones and lacks some. The table records some 31,000 clones, roughly 85% of them present only once. Sequences were obtained from peripheral blood. Receptors were obtained from a man older than 75 with active COVID-19. CDR3s include the opening cysteine and the closing phenylalanine or tryptophan. Only some rows state a clone size, as once, few, many or a class for expanded clones.

J gene: TRBJ2-3; clone size: NA; V gene: TRBV6-4; CDR3 protein: CASSVGRGDTQYF
J gene: TRBJ2-5; clone size: NA; V gene: TRBV4-1; CDR3 protein: CASSQRGAQETQYF
J gene: TRBJ1-5; clone size: NA; V gene: TRBV5-6; CDR3 protein: CASSSIGQGKPQHF
J gene: TRBJ2-7; clone size: NA; V gene: TRBV5-6; CDR3 protein: CASSTDIPLEQYF
J gene: TRBJ2-3; clone size: NA; V gene: TRBV19; CDR3 protein: CASSINRGLAGVLSTDTQYF
J gene: TRBJ2-2; clone size: NA; V gene: TRBV4-1; CDR3 protein: CASSSGTSVFGELFF
J gene: TRBJ2-5; clone size: NA; V gene: TRBV9; CDR3 protein: CASSVGGEETQYF
J gene: TRBJ2-7; clone size: NA; V gene: TRBV5-4; CDR3 protein: CASSYTGTGYEQYF
J gene: TRBJ2-3; clone size: NA; V gene: TRBV5-5; CDR3 protein: CASSPGLAGDWGTQYF
J gene: TRBJ2-1; clone size: NA; V gene: TRBV19; CDR3 protein: CASSESGIKQFF
J gene: TRBJ2-2; clone size: NA; V gene: TRBV21-1; CDR3 protein: CASSKPGQGYTGELFF
J gene: TRBJ1-1; clone size: NA; V gene: TRBV25-1; CDR3 protein: CASRDRLNTEAFF
J gene: TRBJ1-1; clone size: NA; V gene: TRBV25-1; CDR3 protein: CASSRGGGRPEAFF
J gene: TRBJ1-4; clone size: NA; V gene: TRBV2; CDR3 protein: CASSEGTGLNEKLFF
J gene: TRBJ1-6; clone size: few; V gene: TRBV4-3; CDR3 protein: CASSQVISYNSPLHF
J gene: TRBJ1-5; clone size: NA; V gene: TRBV5-1; CDR3 protein: CASSLTVGNQPQHF
J gene: TRBJ2-7; clone size: NA; V gene: TRBV6-4; CDR3 protein: CASRTGSYEQYF
J gene: TRBJ2-7; clone size: NA; V gene: TRBV11-2; CDR3 protein: CASSSGTSGGNLYEQYF
J gene: TRBJ2-1; clone size: NA; V gene: TRBV10-3; CDR3 protein: CAISEPRQEQFF
J gene: TRBJ1-2; clone size: NA; V gene: TRBV2; CDR3 protein: CASSVLGAGGYTF
J gene: TRBJ1-2; clone size: NA; V gene: TRBV7-9; CDR3 protein: CASSRTGQHYGYTF
J gene: TRBJ1-2; clone size: NA; V gene: TRBV2; CDR3 protein: CASSTGGYGYTF
J gene: TRBJ2-7; clone size: NA; V gene: TRBV4-2; CDR3 protein: CASSRTTSRSGSYEQYF
J gene: TRBJ2-7; clone size: NA; V gene: TRBV5-6; CDR3 protein: CASSLRTSGRSYEQYF
J gene: TRBJ2-3; clone size: NA; V gene: TRBV5-1; CDR3 protein: CASSVGGRSTDTQYF
J gene: TRBJ2-2; clone size: once; V gene: TRBV5-1; CDR3 protein: CASSPRSGGGHTGELFF
J gene: TRBJ1-5; clone size: NA; V gene: TRBV6-5; CDR3 protein: CASIEGVRSNQPQHF
J gene: TRBJ1-5; clone size: NA; V gene: TRBV5-6; CDR3 protein: CASSLLGGDGNQPQHF
J gene: TRBJ1-3; clone size: NA; V gene: TRBV3-1/TRBV3-2; CDR3 protein: CASSQDISSGNTIYF
J gene: TRBJ1-3; clone size: NA; V gene: TRBV2; CDR3 protein: CASSASQAGVGNTIYF
J gene: TRBJ1-4; clone size: NA; V gene: TRBV9; CDR3 protein: CASSRQGDLEKLFF
J gene: TRBJ1-4; clone size: NA; V gene: TRBV5-8; CDR3 protein: CASSLVIGEREKLFF
J gene: TRBJ2-5; clone size: NA; V gene: TRBV12-3/TRBV12-4; CDR3 protein: CASSRVLWETQYF
J gene: TRBJ2-1; clone size: NA; V gene: TRBV12-3/TRBV12-4; CDR3 protein: CASSIFDNEQFF
J gene: TRBJ2-1; clone size: NA; V gene: TRBV27; CDR3 protein: CASSPIVGTVAVGSYNEQFF
J gene: TRBJ2-3; clone size: NA; V gene: TRBV9; CDR3 protein: CASTRLSGGLSTDTQYF
J gene: TRBJ1-1; clone size: NA; V gene: TRBV18; CDR3 protein: CASSPGTGNTEAFF
J gene: TRBJ1-5; clone size: NA; V gene: TRBV5-5; CDR3 protein: CASSLSFGNQPQHF
J gene: TRBJ2-2; clone size: NA; V gene: TRBV6-5; CDR3 protein: CASRFDRGDTGELFF
J gene: TRBJ2-1; clone size: NA; V gene: TRBV7-3; CDR3 protein: CASSPSGGYNEQFF
J gene: TRBJ2-3; clone size: NA; V gene: TRBV6-5; CDR3 protein: CASRRSSTDTQYF
J gene: TRBJ2-7; clone size: NA; V gene: TRBV3-1/TRBV3-2; CDR3 protein: CASSQGVAGGFEQYF
J gene: TRBJ2-7; clone size: few; V gene: TRBV27; CDR3 protein: CASSFRLLAGPYEQYF
J gene: TRBJ1-5; clone size: NA; V gene: TRBV28; CDR3 protein: CASLVTRGGGNQPQHF
J gene: TRBJ2-3; clone size: NA; V gene: TRBV7-9; CDR3 protein: CASSHPLAGGLNTDTQYF
J gene: TRBJ1-1; clone size: NA; V gene: TRBV20-1; CDR3 protein: CSRNGGTEAFF
J gene: TRBJ1-1; clone size: NA; V gene: TRBV7-9; CDR3 protein: CASSSPGGGKNTEAFF
J gene: TRBJ1-2; clone size: once; V gene: TRBV6-5; CDR3 protein: CASSTGLMNYGYTF
J gene: TRBJ2-2; clone size: NA; V gene: TRBV5-1; CDR3 protein: CASSLVTSGAPGELFF
J gene: TRBJ2-3; clone size: NA; V gene: TRBV7-3; CDR3 protein: CASSFTGMDTQYF
J gene: TRBJ2-3; clone size: NA; V gene: TRBV11-2; CDR3 protein: CASSPQEMDTQYF
J gene: TRBJ1-1; clone size: NA; V gene: TRBV6-5; CDR3 protein: CASRNNRQMNTEAFF
J gene: TRBJ2-2; clone size: NA; V gene: TRBV5-4; CDR3 protein: CASSLGAPESTGELFF